This T cell receptor beta chain appears in the sequencing data of a study of early stage breast cancer tumors. Study information: Most invasive tumors, twelve of 16, were ER+/PR+/HER2-.

From germline, CDR1 is GTSNPN and CDR2 SVGIG (reference sequence). The CDR3 length is 14 residues. The J segment lost 3 bases and the V segment lost 0 bases, leaving 4 bases of the junction unmatched. This table comes from immunoSEQ multiplex PCR, and its TCRdb copy is limited to in-frame clones, with some not included. The data show 40,000 to 60,000 clones, roughly 73% seen once. The sequenced sample was blood. The chain combines TRBV30 with TRBJ2-7; 8 bases fit TRBD1. The sequence came from a person in their 40s with breast cancer. The CDR3 protein is CAWSVGTGFYEQYF. Here the CDR3 DNA reads TGTGCCTGGAGTGTAGGGACAGGATTCTACGAGCAGTACTTC.